These 23 T cell receptor beta chains were all obtained from the same sample, sequenced in a study of chemoradiotherapy in HPV16-positive cancers. Assay used: immunoSEQ multiplex PCR; TCRdb lists only in-frame clones, some missing. The data hold over 3,500 clones, with roughly 94% observed a single time. The sequenced sample was tumor tissue, obtained from a patient who underwent chemoradiotherapy. These receptors originate from a human donor with HPV-associated anogenital cancer.

This chain uses TRBV4-2 with TRBJ2-1, with no clear D. Germline-derived CDR1 and CDR2 are LGHNA and YNFKEQ. There are 15 residues in the CDR3. Between the trimmed V and J ends, which lost 0 bases and 0 bases, there was a span of 6 bases. As DNA, the CDR3 is TGTGCCAGCAGCCAAGATCTGAGCTCCTACAATGAGCAGTTCTTC. Amino acid sequence: CASSQDLSSYNEQFF.

The gene calls are TRBV18 and TRBJ1-4; 7 bases line up with TRBD1. The CDR3 spans 15 residues. CDR1 KGHSH and CDR2 LQKENI come from the germline V gene. J gave up 5 bases and V 3 bases, and 6 bases lay outside the gene matches. CDR3 DNA sequence: TGTGCCAGCTCACCGGCGACAGGGCGAAATGAAAAACTGTTTTTT. Translating it yields CASSPATGRNEKLFF.

The chain uses TRBV19 and TRBJ1-4; D ambiguous. Trimming removed 0 bases at V and 7 bases at J, with 6 bases between. This CDR3 has 13 amino acids. CDR1 and CDR2 (germline): LNHDA, SQIVND (reference sequence). The CDR3 sequence is CASSIDWSEKLFF. The CDR3 DNA follows: TGTGCCAGTAGTATAGATTGGAGTGAAAAACTGTTTTTT.

The chain has TRBV28 and TRBJ2-7; TRBD1 matches 8 bases. After removal of 6 bases from V and 2 bases from J, the junction contained 9 bases not matched to a gene. The CDR3 is made up of 15 amino acids. Germline values: CDR1 MDHEN, CDR2 SYDVKM. CDR3 sequence (DNA): TGTGCCAGCAGACCACTGGGGACAGGTCCCTACGAGCAGTACTTC. Its translation is CASRPLGTGPYEQYF.

The J gene is TRBJ2-7, the V gene TRBV30, with 7 bases lining up with TRBD2. J lost 5 bases, V lost 4 bases, and 17 bases had no gene match. Germline values: CDR1 GTSNPN, CDR2 SVGIG (reference sequence). The length of the CDR3 is 16 residues. CDR3 in DNA: TGTGCCTGGACCCCGGGTTCCGGGACTAATTTCCACGAGCAGTACTTC. As protein: CAWTPGSGTNFHEQYF.

The chain carries TRBV27 and TRBJ2-2; perhaps TRBD2 as D (6 bases). Per germline, CDR1 MNHEY and CDR2 SMNVEV (reference sequence). V was trimmed by 3 bases and J by 1 base, leaving 15 bases between them. The CDR3 spans 17 residues. The CDR3: CASSFLELALNTGELFF. Written as DNA, the CDR3 is TGTGCCAGCAGTTTCCTTGAACTAGCTCTGAACACCGGGGAGCTGTTTTTT.

The chain recombines TRBV7-9 with TRBJ2-1, with D possibly being TRBD2 (6 bases). This CDR3 is 14 amino acids long. V lost 3 bases, J lost 7 bases, and 13 bases lay in between. From germline, CDR1 is SEHNR and CDR2 FQNEAQ (reference sequence). This CDR3 is CASSFYRGKNEQFF. CDR3 coding DNA: TGTGCCAGCAGCTTTTATCGGGGGAAAAATGAGCAGTTCTTC.

The rearrangement uses TRBV2 and TRBJ1-4; D possibly corresponds to TRBD1 (5 bases). CDR1 and CDR2 (germline): SNHLY, FYNNEI. This CDR3 is built from 15 residues. Trimming removed 6 bases at V and 4 bases at J, with 15 bases between. CDR3 coding DNA: TGTGCCAGCAGGGACCCGGGACTGCTTAATGAAAAACTGTTTTTT. It translates to CASRDPGLLNEKLFF.

The rearrangement joins TRBV27 to TRBJ2-3; D remains ambiguous. This CDR3 is 16 amino acids long. Trimming took off 3 bases at V and 1 base at J, with 14 bases between the two ends. Germline assignment: CDR1 MNHEY and CDR2 SMNVEV (reference sequence). This CDR3 is CASSFMAEAGTDTQYF. For the CDR3, the DNA is TGTGCCAGCAGTTTTATGGCCGAGGCGGGCACAGATACGCAGTATTTT.

V usage is TRBV9 and J usage is TRBJ1-1, with 7 bases that match TRBD1. The V segment lost 2 bases and the J segment 3 bases; nucleotides outside the gene matches: 4. This CDR3 has 14 residues. CDR1 and CDR2 (germline): SGDLS, YYNGEE. Here the CDR3 DNA reads TGTGCCAGCAGCGTGACAGGGCTCGACACTGAAGCTTTCTTT. It yields the protein CASSVTGLDTEAFF.

This rearrangement joins TRBV6-6 to TRBJ2-1; 8 bases agree with TRBD2. CDR1 and CDR2 from the germline V gene are MNHNY and SVGAGI (reference sequence). The CDR3 sequence is 13 residues long. V lost 6 bases, J lost 7 bases, and 5 bases stayed unmatched. The CDR3 spells CASREREWNEQFF. For the CDR3, the DNA is TGTGCCAGCAGGGAGCGGGAGTGGAATGAGCAGTTCTTC.

Here the CDR3 reads CASSSGPTEAFF. For the CDR3, the DNA is TGTGCCAGCAGCTCCGGGCCGACTGAAGCTTTCTTT. The rearrangement links TRBV13 to TRBJ1-1; D is undetermined. V dropped 4 bases and J dropped 5 bases, with 8 bases sitting between them. This CDR3 spans 12 amino acids. The V gene's germline CDR1 is PRHDT and CDR2 FYEKMQ (reference sequence).

This sequence joins TRBV4-1 and TRBJ1-2; TRBD1 is a possible D gene (5 bases). Germline lookup yields CDR1 MGHRA and CDR2 YSYEKL. The CDR3 extends over 14 amino acids. The V end lost 0 bases, the J end lost 4 bases, and 9 bases lay between the germline ends. The CDR3 sequence: CASSQEGTIYGYTF. CDR3 DNA: TGCGCCAGCAGCCAAGAAGGGACCATCTATGGCTACACCTTC.

The J gene is TRBJ2-7, the V gene TRBV7-2; D may be TRBD1 (5 bases). Germline V gene data show CDR1 as SGHTA and CDR2 as FQGNSA. CDR3 length equals 15 residues. Trimming took off 5 bases at V and 2 bases at J, with 16 bases between the two ends. The CDR3 region is CASSLQGTLAYEQYF. The DNA of the CDR3 is TGTGCCAGCAGCCTTCAGGGTACCCTTGCCTACGAGCAGTACTTC. The variable domain in full, completed from reference TRBV7-2 and TRBJ2-7, reads GAGVSQSPSNKVTEKGKDVELRCDPISGHTALYWYRQSLGQGLEFLIYFQGNSAPDKSGLPSDRFSAERTGGSVSTLTIQRTQQEDSAVYLCASSLQGTLAYEQYFGPGTRLTVT.

This chain links TRBV5-6 with TRBJ1-3; the D is unclear. Trimming took 2 bases from V and 7 from J, leaving 13 bases between them. The CDR3 is 14 residues long. Germline V gives CDR1 SGHDT, CDR2 YYEEEE. The CDR3 DNA follows: TGTGCCAGCAGCTTCGGCACGGGAGTTAACACCATATATTTT. Its translation is CASSFGTGVNTIYF.

The chain is built from TRBV4-3 and TRBJ2-7, with D possibly TRBD2 on 6 matching bases. Trimming removed 3 bases from V and 1 base from J, with 16 bases in between. The germline V gene encodes CDR1 LGHNA and CDR2 YSLEER. This CDR3 comprises 16 residues. For the CDR3, the DNA is TGCGCCAGCAGCCAGGGCCCGGGACTTGAGTCCTACGAGCAGTACTTC. This sequence encodes CASSQGPGLESYEQYF.

V gene TRBV6-6 combines with J gene TRBJ1-2; 7 bases are a match to TRBD1. The germline CDR1 and CDR2 sequences are MNHNY and SVGAGI (reference sequence). CDR3 length: 12 amino acids. Unmatched junction bases numbered 2, after V lost 2 bases and J lost 8 bases. CDR3 amino acids: CASSYTGAGYTF. CDR3 DNA: TGTGCCAGCAGTTACACAGGGGCAGGCTACACCTTC.

The chain employs TRBV7-2 and TRBJ1-3; D unclear. The germline CDR1 and CDR2 sequences are SGHTA and FQGNSA. The V and J ends lost 5 bases and 0 bases respectively, with 8 bases between them. This CDR3 has 14 amino acids. The CDR3 is CASSPPFSGNTIYF. The DNA of the CDR3 is TGTGCCAGCAGCCCACCTTTCTCTGGAAACACCATATATTTT.

By sample share, this clone is large. The V gene is TRBV2, the J gene TRBJ2-1; no definite D call. The CDR3 loop spans 15 amino acids. V was shortened by 3 bases and J by 5 bases, with 14 bases between the two germline ends. Germline values: CDR1 SNHLY, CDR2 FYNNEI. The DNA for the CDR3 is TGTGCCAGCAGTGAGCCGGGCTATGCGGACAATGAGCAGTTCTTC. This sequence encodes CASSEPGYADNEQFF.

The rearrangement joins TRBV30 to TRBJ2-7; perhaps TRBD1 as D (5 bases). V was cut by 2 bases and J by 0 bases, with 8 bases left in between. The CDR3 extends over 13 amino acids. Germline CDR1 reads GTSNPN; CDR2 reads SVGIG (reference sequence). The DNA for the CDR3 is TGTGCCTGGAGTAGGGGATTCTCCTACGAGCAGTACTTC. This gives the protein CAWSRGFSYEQYF. Full variable domain (outside the CDR3, taken from reference TRBV30 and TRBJ2-7): SQTIHQWPATLVQPVGSPLSLECTVEGTSNPNLYWYRQAAGRGLQLLFYSVGIGQISSEVPQNLSASRPQDRQFILSSKKLLLSDSGFYLCAWSRGFSYEQYFGPGTRLTVT.

V gene TRBV7-2 combines with J gene TRBJ2-7; 8 nucleotides agree with TRBD1. The V gene end was trimmed by 5 bases and the J gene end by 11 bases; junction bases not matched to a gene: 14. This CDR3 region has 14 residues. In germline, CDR1 is SGHTA, CDR2 FQGNSA. The CDR3 nucleotides are TGTGCCAGCAGCCCCAGTGGCCTGACAGGGGTGGAGTACTTC. It yields the protein CASSPSGLTGVEYF. Drawing the rest from reference TRBV7-2 and TRBJ2-7, the complete variable domain is GAGVSQSPSNKVTEKGKDVELRCDPISGHTALYWYRQSLGQGLEFLIYFQGNSAPDKSGLPSDRFSAERTGGSVSTLTIQRTQQEDSAVYLCASSPSGLTGVEYFGPGTRLTVT.

The chain uses TRBV12-5 and TRBJ2-2, with D unclear. The CDR3 spans 12 residues. Germline CDR1 LGHNT, CDR2 FRNRAP. Trimming cost V 6 bases and J 8 bases, with 10 bases left between them. The CDR3 DNA reads as TGTGCTAGTGGGGACGGAGTTGGGGAGCTGTTTTTT. Translating gives CASGDGVGELFF. The whole variable domain, filled in from reference TRBV12-5 and TRBJ2-2, reads DARVTQTPRHKVTEMGQEVTMRCQPILGHNTVFWYRQTMMQGLELLAYFRNRAPLDDSGMPKDRFSAEMPDATLATLKIQPSEPRDSAVYFCASGDGVGELFFGEGSRLTVL.

The J gene is TRBJ2-1, the V gene TRBV7-8; weak D call: TRBD2 (5 bases). The CDR3 extends over 15 amino acids. Trimming took 4 bases from V and 6 from J, leaving 16 bases between them. Germline V lookup: CDR1 SGHVS, CDR2 FQNEAQ. In nucleotides, the CDR3 is TGTGCCAGCAGCTCCCGGGCGCGGGCAGGCAATGAGCAGTTCTTC. This gives the protein CASSSRARAGNEQFF.